This is a list of T cell receptor beta chains from one sample in a study of T cell responses to AZD1222 COVID-19 vaccine. Sequenced by immunoSEQ multiplex PCR; TCRdb stores in-frame clones only, minus some. The sample consists of 200,000 to 300,000 clones, over 90% of them appearing once. The sequencing used peripheral blood, collected on day 0 of AZD1222 vaccination. All receptors come from an adult in good health. Both conserved end residues are part of each CDR3. A D gene is named only where the DNA matches it firmly. Size is stated for part of the rows, as once, few or many counts, or as a class when the clone is expanded.

CDR3 length,V gene,D gene,J gene,clone size,CDR3 DNA,CDR3 protein
19,TRBV5-1,TRBD1,TRBJ2-2,NA,TGCGCCAGCAGCTCGAACAAAGGACAGGGATGGTTTGGGAGCGGGGAGCTGTTTTTT,CASSSNKGQGWFGSGELFF
15,TRBV23-1,NA,TRBJ1-3,NA,TGCGCCAGCAGTCCCAGGGGATTCTCTGGAAACACCATATATTTT,CASSPRGFSGNTIYF
16,TRBV3-1/TRBV3-2,TRBD1,TRBJ1-1,NA,TGTGCCAGCAGCCCTTATGGTGGACAGGGGGACACTGAAGCTTTCTTT,CASSPYGGQGDTEAFF
15,TRBV7-3,NA,TRBJ2-3,NA,TGTGCCAGCAGCTTAAAACAGGCCGCAAGAGATACGCAGTATTTT,CASSLKQAARDTQYF
15,TRBV5-4,TRBD2,TRBJ2-7,NA,TGTGCCAGCAGCTTGCCGGGAGGGTCCTCCTACGAGCAGTACTTC,CASSLPGGSSYEQYF
16,TRBV5-1,TRBD1,TRBJ1-2,NA,TGCGCCAGCAGCTCCGACAGGGTTTTAAGGAACTATGGCTACACCTTC,CASSSDRVLRNYGYTF
14,TRBV13,TRBD1,TRBJ2-1,once,TGTGCCAGCAGCCAGACAGGGGGCTACAATGAGCAGTTCTTC,CASSQTGGYNEQFF
11,TRBV23-1,TRBD2,TRBJ2-1,NA,TGCGCCAGCGGGGGGGGTTATGAGCAGTTCTTC,CASGGGYEQFF
13,TRBV25-1,NA,TRBJ1-2,NA,TGTGCCAGCACGGGCAGGGAGGTTGCTGGCTACACCTTC,CASTGREVAGYTF
13,TRBV18,NA,TRBJ2-2,NA,TGTGCCAGCTCACCACGTTTCGCCGGGGAGCTGTTTTTT,CASSPRFAGELFF
14,TRBV9,NA,TRBJ2-2,NA,TGTGCCAGCAGCGTAGGACTATCGACCGGGGAGCTGTTTTTT,CASSVGLSTGELFF
16,TRBV2,NA,TRBJ2-2,NA,TGTGCCAGCAGTGTCCTCCGGGGTTTGGGCACCGGGGAGCTGTTTTTT,CASSVLRGLGTGELFF
13,TRBV4-1,NA,TRBJ2-7,NA,TGCGCCAGCAGCCGGGTGGCGGTGGGAGAGCAGTACTTC,CASSRVAVGEQYF
17,TRBV7-2,NA,TRBJ1-5,NA,TGTGCCAGCAGCTTAGACCCCGGGGGAGCCCGCAATCAGCCCCAGCATTTT,CASSLDPGGARNQPQHF
13,TRBV7-2,TRBD1,TRBJ2-1,NA,TGTGCCAGCAGCTCGGGACAGCGCAATGAGCAGTTCTTC,CASSSGQRNEQFF
15,TRBV3-1/TRBV3-2,NA,TRBJ2-7,NA,TGTGCCAGCAGCCAAGGTAGGCGGGCCCCCTACGAGCAGTACTTC,CASSQGRRAPYEQYF
15,TRBV5-5,NA,TRBJ2-7,NA,TGTGCCAGCAGCTTGGCCGGGACAAACTCCTACGAGCAGTACTTC,CASSLAGTNSYEQYF
13,TRBV7-3,NA,TRBJ1-1,once,TGTGCCAGCAGCCCGGGACAGAACACTGAAGCTTTCTTT,CASSPGQNTEAFF
15,TRBV7-2,NA,TRBJ1-1,NA,TGTGCCAGCAGCTCGACGAGAGGGACATTTCTTGAAGCTTTCTTT,CASSSTRGTFLEAFF
13,TRBV23-1,TRBD1,TRBJ2-7,NA,TGCGCCAGCAGTGACAGGGACCTCTACGAGCAGTACTTC,CASSDRDLYEQYF
18,TRBV23-1,NA,TRBJ2-3,NA,TGCGCCAGCAGTCAATCTTTCCTGGGCAGCCATTACGCGGATACGCAGTATTTT,CASSQSFLGSHYADTQYF
15,TRBV7-2,NA,TRBJ1-5,NA,TGTGCCAGCAGCTTCGGGATAAGGCCTGAACAGCCCCAGCATTTT,CASSFGIRPEQPQHF
13,TRBV12-3/TRBV12-4,NA,TRBJ2-7,NA,TGTGCCAGCAGTTTAGATGGGTCCTACGAGCAGTACTTC,CASSLDGSYEQYF
15,TRBV4-1,TRBD1,TRBJ1-6,NA,TGCGCCAGCAGCAAGCTCCGGGACAGGACTTCACCCCTCCACTTT,CASSKLRDRTSPLHF
12,TRBV6-5,NA,TRBJ2-2,NA,TGTGCCAGCAGAGTAGCGTCCGGGGAGCTGTTTTTT,CASRVASGELFF
13,TRBV2,NA,TRBJ2-5,NA,TGTGCCAGCTGCACCCTGACTAGTGAGACCCAGTACTTC,CASCTLTSETQYF
13,TRBV2,TRBD1,TRBJ2-7,NA,TGTGCCAGCAGCCGGGACAGATCCTACGAGCAGTACTTC,CASSRDRSYEQYF
14,TRBV6-5,TRBD1,TRBJ1-2,NA,TGTGCCAGCAGTTCGACAGGGGAACTCTATGGCTACACCTTC,CASSSTGELYGYTF
11,TRBV6-6,NA,TRBJ1-2,NA,TGTGCCAGCACCGACAGTCATGTAACTTACTTC,CASTDSHVTYF
13,TRBV19,TRBD1,TRBJ1-5,NA,TGTGCCAGTAGTGACAGGGGCGGGCAGCCCCAGCATTTT,CASSDRGGQPQHF
13,TRBV3-1/TRBV3-2,NA,TRBJ1-2,NA,TGTGCCAGCAGCCAGGCGCTGACAGTCGGCTACACCTTC,CASSQALTVGYTF
12,TRBV7-2,NA,TRBJ1-6,once,TGTGCCAGCGGAGCGGGTAGTTCACCCCTCCACTTT,CASGAGSSPLHF
16,TRBV2,NA,TRBJ2-7,NA,TGTGCCAGCACCCGAAGGTTAGTTCTCGGCTCCTACGAGCAGTACTTC,CASTRRLVLGSYEQYF
17,TRBV4-2,NA,TRBJ1-5,NA,TGTGCCAGCAGCCAAGAGCTAGCAGCATATAGCAATCAGCCCCAGCATTTT,CASSQELAAYSNQPQHF
13,TRBV7-6,NA,TRBJ1-1,NA,TGTGCCAGCAGCCTTGGGACGCTTCGGGGAGCTTTCTTT,CASSLGTLRGAFF
13,TRBV5-1,NA,TRBJ1-2,NA,TGCGCCAGCAGCCTGGACGGGAACTATGGCTACACCTTC,CASSLDGNYGYTF
15,TRBV4-1,NA,TRBJ1-5,NA,TGCGCCAGCAGCCAAGTTATCAGAGGGAGGCAGCCCCAGCATTTT,CASSQVIRGRQPQHF
17,TRBV5-1,NA,TRBJ2-7,NA,TGCGCCAGCAGCTTTCCCCCCGGGACTCCTAAAGCCTACGAGCAGTACTTC,CASSFPPGTPKAYEQYF
14,TRBV7-9,NA,TRBJ1-4,NA,TGTGCCAGCAGCCTGGATCGGGGTAATGAAAAACTGTTTTTT,CASSLDRGNEKLFF
14,TRBV2,NA,TRBJ1-2,NA,TGTGCCAGCAGTCGTCGGGACGGCAACTATGGCTACACCTTC,CASSRRDGNYGYTF
14,TRBV18,NA,TRBJ2-3,NA,TGTGCCAGCTCACCCAGTAGCGGCACAGATACGCAGTATTTT,CASSPSSGTDTQYF
17,TRBV6-4,NA,TRBJ2-1,NA,TGTGCCAGCAGCCCACGGGCGGCCGACCCTTCCTACAATGAGCAGTTCTTC,CASSPRAADPSYNEQFF
14,TRBV19,NA,TRBJ1-5,NA,TGTGCCAGTAGTATGACAGGAGCTTATCAGCCCCAGCATTTT,CASSMTGAYQPQHF
12,TRBV5-6,NA,TRBJ2-7,NA,TGTGCCAGCAGCTGGCAAGGGCCCGAGCAGTACTTC,CASSWQGPEQYF
17,TRBV28,TRBD2,TRBJ2-7,NA,TGTGCCAGCAGCCGGCCCGGGGGGGCCTCTAACTCCTACGAGCAGTACTTC,CASSRPGGASNSYEQYF
13,TRBV5-1,NA,TRBJ1-5,NA,TGCGCCAGCAGCTTAGGGACGGAGCAGCCCCAGCATTTT,CASSLGTEQPQHF
15,TRBV6-5,NA,TRBJ1-6,NA,TGTGCCAGCACCGAGTATGGCTCCTATAATTCACCCCTCCACTTT,CASTEYGSYNSPLHF
15,TRBV10-1,TRBD2,TRBJ2-3,once,TGCGCCAGCAGTGAGGCGGGGGGACGCACAGATACGCAGTATTTT,CASSEAGGRTDTQYF
11,TRBV10-3,NA,TRBJ1-2,NA,TGTGCCACCGGACGGGATGATGGCTACACCTTC,CATGRDDGYTF
16,TRBV3-1/TRBV3-2,TRBD2,TRBJ2-3,NA,TGTGCCAGCAGCCCGGGACTAGCGGGAGTAATAGATACGCAGTATTTT,CASSPGLAGVIDTQYF
17,TRBV18,NA,TRBJ2-3,once,TGTGCCAGCTCACCACCGGAGTCGGGATCACCCACAGATACGCAGTATTTT,CASSPPESGSPTDTQYF
14,TRBV2,TRBD1,TRBJ2-5,NA,TGTGCCAGCAGTCCCGGGACAGGAGAAGAGACCCAGTACTTC,CASSPGTGEETQYF
16,TRBV3-1/TRBV3-2,NA,TRBJ1-2,once,TGTGCCAGCAGCCAAGAGGCGCAGGGCCTCTATAACGGCTACACCTTC,CASSQEAQGLYNGYTF
14,TRBV28,TRBD1,TRBJ1-6,NA,TGTGCCAGCAGTTTTGGGACAGGGGGTTCACCCCTCCACTTT,CASSFGTGGSPLHF
14,TRBV11-2,NA,TRBJ2-5,NA,TGTGCCAGCAGCTTACTTACGAACCAAGAGACCCAGTACTTC,CASSLLTNQETQYF
13,TRBV28,NA,TRBJ1-1,NA,TGTGCCAGCAGTTTCTCTGGGATCGCTGAAGCTTTCTTT,CASSFSGIAEAFF
14,TRBV5-6,NA,TRBJ2-1,NA,TGTGCCAGCAGCTTGGTTCGGGACACCAATGAGCAGTTCTTC,CASSLVRDTNEQFF
15,TRBV6-5,NA,TRBJ1-3,NA,TGTGCCAGCAGCAGGGCACCGAGCTCTGGAAACACCATATATTTT,CASSRAPSSGNTIYF
11,TRBV6-6,NA,TRBJ2-7,NA,TGTGCCAGCGGTCCTGCCTACGAGCAGTACTTC,CASGPAYEQYF
15,TRBV5-1,TRBD2,TRBJ2-7,once,TGCGCCAGCAGCTCTGGGACTAGCGGGAACTACGAGCAGTACTTC,CASSSGTSGNYEQYF